The subject of this entry is one TCR beta chain. These data are taken from a study of blood T cell repertoires in COVID-19. Study-level background: Samples came from the United States, Italy and Spain, spanning acute and convalescent COVID-19. The cDNA or gDNA used as material had been derived from T cells, B-cell-depleted T cells, or PBMCs.

Under the authors' procedure: Counts of nucleated cells, estimated from reference gene primer amplification, were obtained. Profiled with immunoSEQ multiplex PCR; TCRdb holds only in-frame clones, not every one. The DNA was the basis for D and trimming; V, J and clone size are from that table. The table lists tens of thousands of clones, around nine tenths of them singletons. Germline CDR1 LGHDT, CDR2 YNNKEL (reference sequence). Trimming cost V 4 bases and J 5 bases, with 17 bases left between them. The CDR3 length is 15 residues. This clonotype was obtained from a woman aged 80 or over with acute or convalescent COVID-19. The sequencing sample was made of peripheral blood. The rearrangement links TRBV3-1 (or the pseudogene TRBV3-2) to TRBJ2-5; tentatively, D is TRBD2 (5 bases). DNA of the CDR3: TGTGCCAGCAGCCTCGGCCGGGGTAGCAGGGAGACCCAGTACTTC. Amino acids: CASSLGRGSRETQYF.